Following are 3 T cell receptor beta chains from one sample sequenced in a study of blood T cell repertoires in COVID-19. Assay used: immunoSEQ multiplex PCR; TCRdb lists only in-frame clones, some missing. The top ten hold about 3.8% of the sample, which has about 110,000 clones, roughly four fifths seen once. The sample comprised peripheral blood. Receptors originate from a woman in her 70s with acute or convalescent COVID-19.

This rearrangement joins TRBV19 to TRBJ1-2, with TRBD1 as a possible D gene (6 bases). The CDR3 runs to 13 residues. Germline-derived CDR1 and CDR2 are LNHDA and SQIVND (reference sequence). V gave up 5 bases and J gave up 4 bases, with 11 bases separating them. The CDR3 nucleotides are TGTGCCAGTAGTCCCAGGGGACCCTATGGCTACACCTTC. Protein product: CASSPRGPYGYTF.

The chain uses TRBV4-2 and TRBJ2-1; TRBD2 might be the D (6 bases). Germline CDR1 is LGHNA and CDR2 is YNFKEQ. The V end was cut by 1 base, the J end by 5 bases, with 12 bases between. The CDR3 totals 15 residues. The CDR3 DNA sequence: TGTGCCAGCAGCCAAGCTGGAGGGCCGGACAATGAGCAGTTCTTC. Encoded protein: CASSQAGGPDNEQFF.

The chain carries TRBV2 and TRBJ2-3; 10 nucleotides agree with TRBD2. The CDR3 covers 14 residues. V trimming: 7 bases; J trimming: 3 bases; junction bases outside the gene matches: 4. Germline CDR1 and CDR2: SNHLY and FYNNEI. CDR3 loop: CASTLAGETDTQYF. As DNA, the CDR3 is TGTGCCAGCACCCTAGCGGGAGAGACAGATACGCAGTATTTT.